These T cell receptor beta chains were read from a single sample in a study of CD8+CD57+ T cells in acquired aplastic anemia. TCRdb used MiXCR to reprocess the reads, holding one entry per CDR3 protein. Of fewer than 200,000 distinct CDR3 sequences in the sample, less than 60% were seen once. Sample: sorted CD4+, CD8+, or CD8+CD57+ T cells (not recorded which) from PBMCs. The receptors originated from a human donor with aplastic anemia. Both conserved end residues are part of each CDR3. Fields, in order: J gene, V gene, D gene, clone size, CDR3 protein, CDR3 DNA. The D gene is left open where the match is weak. A row's size may be missing; if present it is once, few, many or a size class.

TRBJ1-2	TRBV2	-	-	CASSDGRSYGYTF	TGTGCCAGCAGTGACGGCAGGAGCTATGGCTACACCTTC
TRBJ1-1	TRBV5-4	-	many	CASSTQGRAFF	TGTGCCAGCAGCACGCAGGGTCGTGCTTTCTTT
TRBJ1-1	TRBV20-1	TRBD1	many	CSASGQAGGSTEAFF	TGCAGTGCTAGTGGCCAGGCAGGGGGTAGCACTGAAGCTTTCTTT
TRBJ1-4	TRBV29-1	-	-	CSVDRGTNEKLFF	TGCAGCGTTGACAGGGGAACTAATGAAAAACTGTTTTTT
TRBJ1-3	TRBV5-1	-	many	CASSEGSGNTIYF	TGCGCCAGCAGCGAGGGGTCTGGAAACACCATATATTTT
TRBJ2-1	TRBV10-3	TRBD1	once	CAIRGTGINEQFF	TGTGCCATCAGGGGGACAGGGATCAATGAGCAGTTCTTC
TRBJ1-4	TRBV15	-	few	CATSRDTEPAEKLFF	TGTGCCACCAGCAGAGATACAGAGCCTGCGGAAAAACTGTTTTTT
TRBJ1-3	TRBV6-1	-	many	CASSTSGGSGNTIYF	-
TRBJ1-2	TRBV19	-	few	CASGRNRDANYGYTF	TGTGCCAGTGGCCGGAACAGGGATGCTAACTATGGCTACACCTTC
TRBJ2-5	TRBV29-1	TRBD1	-	CSVRQGAGAETQYF	TGCAGCGTAAGACAGGGGGCTGGAGCGGAGACCCAGTACTTC
TRBJ2-1	TRBV2	TRBD1	-	CASNPGQSNEQFF	TGTGCCAGCAATCCGGGACAGAGCAATGAGCAGTTCTTC
TRBJ1-1	TRBV7-2	-	few	CASSYRVYTEAFF	TGTGCCAGCAGCTACAGGGTTTACACTGAAGCTTTCTTT
TRBJ2-3	TRBV4-2	TRBD2	-	CASSQVAGGLGTQYF	TGTGCCAGCAGCCAAGTAGCGGGGGGGCTGGGGACGCAGTATTTT
TRBJ1-5	TRBV12-3/TRBV12-4	-	-	CASSSATGNQPQHF	TGTGCCAGCAGTTCTGCGACAGGAAATCAGCCCCAGCATTTT
TRBJ2-2	TRBV19	TRBD1	-	CASSVTGGVIGELFF	TGTGCCAGTAGTGTAACAGGGGGCGTGATCGGGGAGCTGTTTTTT
TRBJ1-2	TRBV3-1	TRBD1	many	CASSQDAGGGYTF	TGTGCCAGCAGCCAAGACGCAGGGGGAGGCTACACCTTC
TRBJ1-1	TRBV29-1	-	few	CSAGTTNTEAFF	TGCAGCGCCGGGACAACGAACACTGAAGCTTTCTTT
TRBJ2-1	TRBV2	-	-	CASSVNEQFF	TGTGCCAGCAGTGTAAATGAGCAGTTCTTC
TRBJ2-6	TRBV2	-	-	CASRVRGGGANVLTF	TGTGCCAGCAGAGTCAGGGGCGGTGGGGCCAACGTCCTGACTTTC
TRBJ2-1	TRBV20-1	-	many	CSALTGAFYYNEQFF	TGCAGTGCTTTAACGGGGGCCTTTTATTACAATGAGCAGTTCTTC
TRBJ2-5	TRBV5-1	-	many	CASSYMLQETQYF	TGCGCCAGCAGCTACATGCTCCAAGAGACCCAGTACTTC
TRBJ1-2	TRBV5-4	-	-	CASSPGLRDGYTF	TGTGCCAGCAGCCCAGGGCTCCGAGATGGCTACACCTTC
TRBJ2-1	TRBV7-8	-	many	CASSLEVGQPHNEQFF	TGTGCCAGCAGCTTAGAGGTCGGGCAACCCCACAATGAGCAGTTCTTC
TRBJ1-1	TRBV29-1	-	-	CSVVGHLNTEAFF	TGCAGCGTTGTAGGCCATCTGAACACTGAAGCTTTCTTT
TRBJ2-5	TRBV2	-	-	CASSEHPSEIETQYF	TGTGCCAGCAGTGAACATCCTAGCGAGATAGAGACCCAGTACTTC
TRBJ2-1	TRBV4-1	-	-	CASGSSSVNEQFF	TGCGCCAGCGGATCCTCTTCGGTAAATGAGCAGTTCTTC
TRBJ2-7	TRBV20-1	TRBD2	-	CSAIVGEGYEQYF	TGCAGTGCTATAGTGGGGGAGGGCTACGAGCAGTACTTC